This TCR beta chain is drawn from a study of T-cell memory formation after mild COVID-19. With regard to this clonotype: The target antigen is unknown.

Germline CDR1 is SGHRS and CDR2 is YFSETQ. The ends were cut back, 4 bases at V and 5 bases at J, with 9 bases in the middle. CDR3 size: 12 residues. General study findings and limits: The study found balanced CD4/CD8 in clones contracting day 15 to 85 and a CD4+ lean in later expanders.

Constant-segment primers were used for 5'RACE, and the resulting TCR alpha and TCR beta cDNA libraries carried sample barcodes and UMIs. From the 5' RACE reads, TCRdb called clonotypes with MiXCR, one entry per CDR3 protein. The table includes around 400,000 distinct CDR3 sequences, around 24% detected once. This chain connects TRBV5-1 to TRBJ2-5; D gene uncertain. The specimen sequenced was PBMCs or a T cell subset sorted from them (not recorded which). This TCR was sampled from an adult woman who had mild COVID-19 (a few samples of this study predate the infection). Cell type and time point are not known. CDR3: CASSNSWETQYF. For the CDR3, the DNA is TGCGCCAGCAGCAACAGCTGGGAGACCCAGTACTTC. Full variable domain (outside the CDR3, taken from reference TRBV5-1 and TRBJ2-5): KAGVTQTPRYLIKTRGQQVTLSCSPISGHRSVSWYQQTPGQGLQFLFEYFSETQRNKGNFPGRFSGRQFSNSRSEMNVSTLELGDSALYLCASSNSWETQYFGPGTRLLVL.